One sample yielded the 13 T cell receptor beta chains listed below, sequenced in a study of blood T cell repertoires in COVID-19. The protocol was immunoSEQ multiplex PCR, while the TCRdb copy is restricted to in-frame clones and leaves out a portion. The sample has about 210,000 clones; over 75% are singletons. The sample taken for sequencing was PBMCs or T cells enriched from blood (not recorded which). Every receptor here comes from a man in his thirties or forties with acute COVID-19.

For the CDR3, the DNA is TGTGCCAGCAGTTTAATGGCAGGGGGCGCTTCGCAGCCCCAGCATTTT. It specifies CASSLMAGGASQPQHF. The chain has TRBV28 and TRBJ1-5, with 8 bases matching TRBD1. Germline CDR1 and CDR2: MDHEN and SYDVKM. CDR3 length: 16 residues. V lost 2 bases and J lost 7; bases outside the gene matches: 10.

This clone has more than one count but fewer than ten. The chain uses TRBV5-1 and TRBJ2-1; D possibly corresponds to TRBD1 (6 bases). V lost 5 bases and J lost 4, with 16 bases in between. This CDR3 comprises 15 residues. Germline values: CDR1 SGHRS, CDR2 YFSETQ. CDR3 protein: CASRPVQGQYNEQFF. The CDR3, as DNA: TGCGCCAGCAGGCCCGTCCAGGGGCAGTACAATGAGCAGTTCTTC.

This chain's CDR3 is CASSYGYGYTF. CDR3 DNA sequence: TGTGCCAGCAGCTACGGCTATGGCTACACCTTC. This chain links TRBV2 with TRBJ1-2; D remains unclear. Trimming removed 6 bases from V and 4 bases from J, with 6 bases in between. This CDR3 contains 11 residues. Germline loops: CDR1 SNHLY, CDR2 FYNNEI.

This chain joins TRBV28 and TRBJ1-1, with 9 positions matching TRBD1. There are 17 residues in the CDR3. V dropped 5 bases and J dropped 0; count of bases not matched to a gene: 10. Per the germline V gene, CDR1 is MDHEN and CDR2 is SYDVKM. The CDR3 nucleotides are TGTGCCAGCAGTATTCGACAGGGGGTCCTAATGAACACTGAAGCTTTCTTT. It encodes CASSIRQGVLMNTEAFF.

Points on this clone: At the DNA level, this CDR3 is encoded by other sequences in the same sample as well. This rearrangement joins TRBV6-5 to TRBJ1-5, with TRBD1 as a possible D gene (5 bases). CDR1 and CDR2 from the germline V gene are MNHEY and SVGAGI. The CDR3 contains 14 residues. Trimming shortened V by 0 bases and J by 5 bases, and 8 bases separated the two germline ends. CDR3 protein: CASSYSGGDQPQHF. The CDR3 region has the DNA TGTGCCAGCAGTTACTCGGGGGGAGATCAGCCCCAGCATTTT.

Here the CDR3 DNA reads TGTGCCAGCAGCTTACGCCCTTGGGGGGGGAGTGGGGCCAACGTCCTGACTTTC. Protein sequence: CASSLRPWGGSGANVLTF. V usage is TRBV11-2 and J usage is TRBJ2-6; 7 bases match TRBD2. This CDR3 is built from 18 residues. In germline, CDR1 is SGHAT, CDR2 FQNNGV. Trimming at V came to 2 bases and at J to 3 bases, leaving 10 bases not matched to a gene.

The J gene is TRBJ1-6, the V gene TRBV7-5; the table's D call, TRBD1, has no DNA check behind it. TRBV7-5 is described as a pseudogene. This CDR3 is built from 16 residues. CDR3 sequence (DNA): TGTGTCAGAAGCTTTAGGGGGCTCCCCTATAATTCACCCCTCCACTTT. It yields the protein CVRSFRGLPYNSPLHF.

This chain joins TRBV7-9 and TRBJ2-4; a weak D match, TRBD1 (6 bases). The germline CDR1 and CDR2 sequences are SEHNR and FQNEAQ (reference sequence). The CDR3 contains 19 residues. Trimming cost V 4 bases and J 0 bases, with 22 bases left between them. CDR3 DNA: TGTGCCAGCAGCTCAGACAGGTTCGGAGAGAATTTAGCCAAAAACATTCAGTACTTC. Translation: CASSSDRFGENLAKNIQYF. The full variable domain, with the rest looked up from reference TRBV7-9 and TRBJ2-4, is DTGVSQNPRHKITKRGQNVTFRCDPISEHNRLYWYRQTLGQGPEFLTYFQNEAQLEKSRLLSDRFSAERPKGSFSTLEIQRTEQGDSAMYLCASSSDRFGENLAKNIQYFGAGTRLSVL.

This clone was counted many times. Here the CDR3 reads CASSTDSLVDEKLFF. The CDR3 coding sequence is TGTGCCAGCAGTACCGACAGTTTAGTCGATGAAAAACTGTTTTTT. V is TRBV2 and J is TRBJ1-4; possibly TRBD1 for D (5 bases). The CDR3 has 15 residues. Germline V gene data show CDR1 as SNHLY and CDR2 as FYNNEI. The ends were cut back, 5 bases at V and 6 bases at J, with 16 bases in the middle.

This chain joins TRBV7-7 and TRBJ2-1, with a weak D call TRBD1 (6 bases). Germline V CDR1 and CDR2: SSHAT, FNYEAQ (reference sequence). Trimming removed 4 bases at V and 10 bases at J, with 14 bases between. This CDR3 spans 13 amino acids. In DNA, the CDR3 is TGTGCCAGCAGCTCATCCGTTCAGGGGGAGCAGTTCTTC. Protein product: CASSSSVQGEQFF.

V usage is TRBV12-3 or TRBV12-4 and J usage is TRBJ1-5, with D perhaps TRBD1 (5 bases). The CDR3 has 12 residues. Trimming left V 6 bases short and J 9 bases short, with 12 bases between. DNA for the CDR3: TGTGCCAGCAGGGGGCCGGAGGGGCCCCAGCATTTT. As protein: CASRGPEGPQHF.

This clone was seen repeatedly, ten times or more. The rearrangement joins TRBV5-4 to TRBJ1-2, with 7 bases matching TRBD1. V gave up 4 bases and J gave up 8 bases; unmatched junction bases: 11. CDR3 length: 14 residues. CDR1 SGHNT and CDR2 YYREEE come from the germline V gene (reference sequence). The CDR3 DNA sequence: TGTGCCAGCAGCGGGGAACAGGGGCTAGGGGGCTACACCTTC. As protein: CASSGEQGLGGYTF.

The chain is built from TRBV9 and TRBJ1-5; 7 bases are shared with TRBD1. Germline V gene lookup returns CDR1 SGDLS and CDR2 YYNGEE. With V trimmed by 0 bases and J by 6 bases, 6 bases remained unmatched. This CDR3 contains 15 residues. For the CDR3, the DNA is TGTGCCAGCAGCGTAGGCGAGACAGGGAGTCAGCCCCAGCATTTT. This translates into CASSVGETGSQPQHF.